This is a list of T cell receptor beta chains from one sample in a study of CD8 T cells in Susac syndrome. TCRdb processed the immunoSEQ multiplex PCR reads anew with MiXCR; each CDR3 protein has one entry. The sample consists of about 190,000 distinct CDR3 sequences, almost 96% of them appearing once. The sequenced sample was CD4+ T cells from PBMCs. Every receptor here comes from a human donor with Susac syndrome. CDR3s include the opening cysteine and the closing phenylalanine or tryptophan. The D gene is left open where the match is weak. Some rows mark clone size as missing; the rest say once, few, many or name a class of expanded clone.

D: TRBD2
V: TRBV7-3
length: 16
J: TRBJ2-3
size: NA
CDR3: CASSSGLATFTDTQYF
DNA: TGTGCCAGCAGCTCGGGACTAGCAACATTCACAGATACGCAGTATTTT

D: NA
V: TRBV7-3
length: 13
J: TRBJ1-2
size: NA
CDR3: CASSLGGTFGYTF
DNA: TGTGCCAGCAGCTTAGGGGGGACTTTTGGCTACACCTTC

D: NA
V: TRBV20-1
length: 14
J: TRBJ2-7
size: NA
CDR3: CSLRSGDGSYEQYF
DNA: TGCAGCCTGAGGTCCGGGGACGGCTCCTACGAGCAGTACTTC

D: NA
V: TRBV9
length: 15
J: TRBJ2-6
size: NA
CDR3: CASSTDSSGANVLTF
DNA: TGTGCCAGCAGCACTGACAGCTCTGGGGCCAACGTCCTGACTTTC

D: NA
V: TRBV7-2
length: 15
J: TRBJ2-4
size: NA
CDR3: CASSSSGGARNIQYF
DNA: TGTGCCAGCAGCTCCAGTGGGGGGGCACGAAACATTCAGTACTTC

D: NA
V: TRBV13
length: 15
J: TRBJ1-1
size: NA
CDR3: CASSAQGRGNTEAFF
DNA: TGTGCCAGCAGCGCACAGGGCCGGGGGAACACTGAAGCTTTCTTT

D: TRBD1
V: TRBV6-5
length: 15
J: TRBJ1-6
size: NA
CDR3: CASSRSRDRDSPLHF
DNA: TGTGCCAGCAGTCGCTCCCGGGACAGGGATTCACCCCTCCACTTT

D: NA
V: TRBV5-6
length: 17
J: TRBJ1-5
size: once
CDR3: CASSLWDGSNSNQPQHF
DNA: TGTGCCAGCAGCTTGTGGGACGGATCAAATAGCAATCAGCCCCAGCATTTT

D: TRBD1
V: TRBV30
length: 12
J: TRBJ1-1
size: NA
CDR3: CAWTGGGTEAFF
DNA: TGTGCCTGGACAGGGGGCGGGACTGAAGCTTTCTTT

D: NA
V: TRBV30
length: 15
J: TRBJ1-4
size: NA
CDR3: CAGIGTPATNEKLFF
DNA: TGTGCCGGGATAGGGACGCCGGCAACTAATGAAAAACTGTTTTTT

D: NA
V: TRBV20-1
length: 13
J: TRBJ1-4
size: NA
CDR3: CSATPSSGEKLFF
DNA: TGCAGTGCTACCCCAAGTAGCGGTGAAAAACTGTTTTTT

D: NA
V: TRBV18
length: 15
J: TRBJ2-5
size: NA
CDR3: CASSAAQGYQETQYF
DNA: TGTGCCAGCTCAGCCGCACAGGGATACCAAGAGACCCAGTACTTC

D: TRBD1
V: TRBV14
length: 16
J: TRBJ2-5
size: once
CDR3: CASSHLGQGGGETQYF
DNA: TGTGCCAGCAGCCACCTAGGACAGGGAGGTGGGGAGACCCAGTACTTC